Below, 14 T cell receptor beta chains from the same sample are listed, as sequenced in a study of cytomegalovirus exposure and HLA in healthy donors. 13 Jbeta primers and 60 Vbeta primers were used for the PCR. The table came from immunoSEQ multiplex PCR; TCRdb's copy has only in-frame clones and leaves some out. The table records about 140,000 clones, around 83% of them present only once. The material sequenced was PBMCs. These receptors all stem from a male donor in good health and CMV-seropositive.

The CDR3 region is CASSLQRSQGAAYEQYF. The CDR3 DNA sequence: TGTGCCAGCAGCTTACAGCGGAGTCAGGGGGCCGCCTACGAGCAGTACTTC. This rearrangement joins TRBV7-8 to TRBJ2-5, with TRBD1 identical over 8 bases. The J call is in doubt because the DNA end fits TRBJ2-7 better. From germline, CDR1 is SGHVS and CDR2 FQNEAQ. This CDR3 comprises 17 residues.

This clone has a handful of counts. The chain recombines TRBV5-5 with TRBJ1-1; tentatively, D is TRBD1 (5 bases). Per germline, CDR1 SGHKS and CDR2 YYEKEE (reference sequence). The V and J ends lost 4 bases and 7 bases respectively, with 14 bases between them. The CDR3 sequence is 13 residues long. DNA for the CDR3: TGTGCCAGCAGCCAACCGACAGACAATGAAGCTTTCTTT. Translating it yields CASSQPTDNEAFF. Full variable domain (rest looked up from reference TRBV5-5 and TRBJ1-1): DAGVTQSPTHLIKTRGQQVTLRCSPISGHKSVSWYQQVLGQGPQFIFQYYEKEERGRGNFPDRFSARQFPNYSSELNVNALLLGDSALYLCASSQPTDNEAFFGQGTRLTVV.

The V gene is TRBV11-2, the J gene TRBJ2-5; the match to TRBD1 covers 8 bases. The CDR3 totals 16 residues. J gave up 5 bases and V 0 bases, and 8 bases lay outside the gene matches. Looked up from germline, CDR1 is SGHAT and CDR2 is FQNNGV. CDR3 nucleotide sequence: TGTGCCAGCAGCTTAGATCCCAGGGGGCGCCCGGAGACCCAGTACTTC. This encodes CASSLDPRGRPETQYF.

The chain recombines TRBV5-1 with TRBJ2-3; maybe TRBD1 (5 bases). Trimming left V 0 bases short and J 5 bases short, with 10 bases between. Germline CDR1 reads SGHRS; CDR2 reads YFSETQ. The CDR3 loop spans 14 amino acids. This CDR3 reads CASSLGQGQDTQYF. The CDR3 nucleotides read TGCGCCAGCAGCTTGGGGCAGGGCCAAGATACGCAGTATTTT.

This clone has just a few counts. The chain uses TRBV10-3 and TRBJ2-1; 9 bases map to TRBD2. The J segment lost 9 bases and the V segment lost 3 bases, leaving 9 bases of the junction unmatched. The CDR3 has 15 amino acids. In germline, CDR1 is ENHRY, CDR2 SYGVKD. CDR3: CAISEQGGREIEQFF. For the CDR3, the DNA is TGTGCCATCAGTGAACAGGGCGGGAGGGAGATTGAGCAGTTCTTC.

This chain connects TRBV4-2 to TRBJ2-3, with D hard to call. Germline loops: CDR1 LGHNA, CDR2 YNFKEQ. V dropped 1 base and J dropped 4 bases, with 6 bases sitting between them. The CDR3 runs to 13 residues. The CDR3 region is CASSQAMADTQYF. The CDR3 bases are TGTGCCAGCAGCCAAGCTATGGCAGATACGCAGTATTTT.

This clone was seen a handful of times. The CDR3 is CASSIGETGELFF. CDR3 in DNA: TGCGCCAGCAGCATTGGAGAGACCGGGGAGCTGTTTTTT. This rearrangement joins TRBV5-1 to TRBJ2-2; unclear D gene. Germline loops: CDR1 SGHRS, CDR2 YFSETQ. Trimming shortened V by 4 bases and J by 5 bases, and 9 bases separated the two germline ends. The CDR3 runs 13 residues.

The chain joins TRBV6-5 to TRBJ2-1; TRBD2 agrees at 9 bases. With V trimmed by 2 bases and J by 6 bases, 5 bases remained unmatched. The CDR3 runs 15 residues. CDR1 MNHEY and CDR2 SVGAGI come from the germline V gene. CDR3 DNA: TGTGCCAGCAGTTACACGGCGGGAGGGGGCAATGAGCAGTTCTTC. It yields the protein CASSYTAGGGNEQFF.

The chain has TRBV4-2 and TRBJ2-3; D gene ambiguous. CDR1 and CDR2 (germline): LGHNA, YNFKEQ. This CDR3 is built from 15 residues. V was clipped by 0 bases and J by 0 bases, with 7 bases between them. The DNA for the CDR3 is TGTGCCAGCAGCCAAGAGAGCAGGAGCACAGATACGCAGTATTTT. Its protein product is CASSQESRSTDTQYF.

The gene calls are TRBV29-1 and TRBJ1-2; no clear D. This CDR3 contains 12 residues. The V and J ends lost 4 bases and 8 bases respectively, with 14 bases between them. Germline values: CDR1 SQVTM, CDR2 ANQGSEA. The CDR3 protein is CSVGKASGGYTF. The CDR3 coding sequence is TGCAGCGTTGGTAAGGCGTCGGGGGGCTACACCTTC.

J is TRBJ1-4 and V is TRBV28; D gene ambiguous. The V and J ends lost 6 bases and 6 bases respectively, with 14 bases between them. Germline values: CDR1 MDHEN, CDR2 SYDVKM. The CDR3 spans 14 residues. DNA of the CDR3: TGTGCCAGCAGGACCGCGGCGAATGATGAAAAACTGTTTTTT. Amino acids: CASRTAANDEKLFF.

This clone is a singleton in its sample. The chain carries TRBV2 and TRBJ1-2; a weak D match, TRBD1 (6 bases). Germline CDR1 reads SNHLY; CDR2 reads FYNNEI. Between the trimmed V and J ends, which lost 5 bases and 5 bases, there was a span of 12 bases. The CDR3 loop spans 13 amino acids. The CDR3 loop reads CASSSDRFYGYTF. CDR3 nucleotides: TGTGCCAGCAGTAGTGACAGGTTTTATGGCTACACCTTC.

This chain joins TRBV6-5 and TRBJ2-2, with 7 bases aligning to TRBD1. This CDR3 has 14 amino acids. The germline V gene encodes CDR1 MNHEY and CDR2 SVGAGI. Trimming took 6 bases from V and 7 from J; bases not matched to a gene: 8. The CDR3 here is CASSPEGAIGELFF. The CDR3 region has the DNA TGTGCCAGCAGCCCCGAGGGGGCCATCGGGGAGCTGTTTTTT.

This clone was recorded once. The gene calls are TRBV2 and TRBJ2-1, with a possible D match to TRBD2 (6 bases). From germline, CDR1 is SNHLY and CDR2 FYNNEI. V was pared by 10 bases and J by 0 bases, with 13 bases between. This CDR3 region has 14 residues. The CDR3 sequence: CATQRASSYNEQFF. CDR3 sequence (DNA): TGTGCCACTCAGCGGGCGAGCTCCTACAATGAGCAGTTCTTC.